This T cell receptor (beta chain) originates from a study of graft-versus-host responses after intestinal transplantation. Study information: Each of the recipients got a multivisceral, liver-intestinal, or isolated intestinal transplant.

CDR1 and CDR2 from the germline V gene are MNHNS and SASEGT. The CDR3 extends over 14 amino acids. Findings and caveats of the study: Investigators detected GvH clones in recipient marrow, with some emerging earlier in ileum or blood.

The assay was immunoSEQ multiplex PCR, and TCRdb's table has in-frame clones only and misses some. Among about 82,000 clones, about 91% were seen once, and the ten largest hold 0.35%. This clone was observed a single time. Its antigen is currently unknown. Relative to the germline gene, one junction end is altered; a read error may explain this. The TCR originated in a human donor who was the organ donor for an intestinal transplant. The specimen comprised unstimulated CD4+ T cells sorted from spleen or lymph node cells, sampled before transplant. The chain joins TRBV6-1 to TRBJ2-7; 7 bases are a match to TRBD1. The CDR3: CASSLLNPQGPSLF. The DNA of the CDR3 is TGTGCCAGCAGCCTACTAAATCCACAGGGGCCGTCCCTTTTC.